The entry below gives a single TCR beta chain sequence along with its context. Its binding antigen is unknown. No base-level quality is on record; no much larger clone is a single base apart. Trimming costs V 8 bases and J 7 bases, and their ends lie 14 bases apart. Including cysteine and phenylalanine, the CDR3 has 13 amino acids. The read is trimmed to its CDR3 DNA, 39 bases read in frame from base 1. The germline V gene gives CDR1 as LGHNA and CDR2 as YSLEER. The data belong to a study of regulatory T cells in long-lasting Graves disease (dated by TCRdb to the early 2020s). Concerning the study at large: Persistent Graves' disease was defined as antithyroid drug treatment for over 5 years with persistently positive TSH receptor autoantibodies. The study was conducted in China and was registered as a clinical trial. On average, persistent Graves' disease patients in the clinical cohort had been on antithyroid drugs for approximately ten years. Persistent Graves' disease patients were compared with newly diagnosed Graves' disease patients by peripheral blood TCR sequencing and RNA sequencing. TCR sequencing covered some 13 persistent and approximately 20 newly diagnosed Graves' disease patients, 33 samples in total. What the research found in general, with its limitations: Peripheral blood alone was examined, since thyroid tissue, which constituted the primary lesion, could not be accessed. Sequencing and analysis were restricted to the TCR beta chain. The authors acknowledged the small sample size as a limitation that may reduce accuracy. TRBV28, TRBJ1-2 and TRBJ2-5 were preferentially used in persistent disease, while TRBV20-1 and TRBJ2-1 were favored in newly diagnosed disease. Compared with newly diagnosed patients, patients with persistent Graves' disease had lower TCR Shannon entropy and fewer highly expanded clones, which suggests clonal expansion. More public clonotypes were shared among persistent patients (roughly 2,700) than among newly diagnosed patients (966).

The method was multiplex PCR. The run used an Illumina HiSeq 4000. iRepertoire HTBI primers and Arm-PCR amplification of CDR3 regions were used to construct TCR beta libraries. Before sequencing, the PCR products went through gel purification. The study's own analysis went as follows. Gene usage analysis of CDR3 amino acid clonotypes relied on the 60 or so TRBV and 15 or so TRBJ segments identified across samples. Filtered high-quality paired reads were merged into contigs using COPE and FqMerger. BLAST was used to align contigs to the IMGT TRBV, TRBD and TRBJ reference genes, and CDR3 was defined following IMGT. Highly expanded clones were defined as clonotypes with a frequency above 0.1%. Shannon entropy was used to measure repertoire diversity, and the Gini coefficient was used to measure V-J evenness. Clonotypes shared by more than one individual were considered public. TCRdb applied fastp at Q25 and MiXCR to the public reads, then kept only in-frame beta chains. Rows merge per CDR3 protein into single entries with the most common DNA and genes. The V and J calls, along with clone size, are taken from TCRdb and not from the paper's own processing. The sample table lists hundreds of thousands of distinct CDR3 sequences, around 21% of them with a count of one. Jointly, the top ten make up 7% to 10% of the sample.

The time point label of this sample denotes: persistent/refractory GD, antithyroid drugs over 5 years with positive TRAb. For both TCR sequencing and RNA sequencing, RNA was extracted from PBMCs using TRIzol. The diagnosis of Graves' disease followed American Thyroid Association guidelines. Recruitment of patients was carried out at an endocrinology department in Xi'an, China. Each patient gave approximately 9 milliliters of peripheral blood, collected in an EDTA anticoagulant tube. Ficoll Paque Plus density gradient separation was used to isolate PBMCs, and no further T cell sorting was done. An Agilent 2100 Bioanalyzer and agarose gel were used to assess RNA quality, and a NanoDrop 2000 was used to measure RNA concentration.

This sequence uses TRBV4-3 and TRBJ2-2; a confident D gene designation cannot be given. This specimen consisted of peripheral blood mononuclear cells (PBMCs), obtained when the disease was refractory, from a patient treated with antithyroid drugs. The TCR was taken from a female donor with Graves disease. Here the CDR3 is given as CASAYNPIGELFF. The nucleotide sequence reads as follows: TGCGCCAGCGCTTATAATCCGATCGGGGAGCTGTTTTTT.